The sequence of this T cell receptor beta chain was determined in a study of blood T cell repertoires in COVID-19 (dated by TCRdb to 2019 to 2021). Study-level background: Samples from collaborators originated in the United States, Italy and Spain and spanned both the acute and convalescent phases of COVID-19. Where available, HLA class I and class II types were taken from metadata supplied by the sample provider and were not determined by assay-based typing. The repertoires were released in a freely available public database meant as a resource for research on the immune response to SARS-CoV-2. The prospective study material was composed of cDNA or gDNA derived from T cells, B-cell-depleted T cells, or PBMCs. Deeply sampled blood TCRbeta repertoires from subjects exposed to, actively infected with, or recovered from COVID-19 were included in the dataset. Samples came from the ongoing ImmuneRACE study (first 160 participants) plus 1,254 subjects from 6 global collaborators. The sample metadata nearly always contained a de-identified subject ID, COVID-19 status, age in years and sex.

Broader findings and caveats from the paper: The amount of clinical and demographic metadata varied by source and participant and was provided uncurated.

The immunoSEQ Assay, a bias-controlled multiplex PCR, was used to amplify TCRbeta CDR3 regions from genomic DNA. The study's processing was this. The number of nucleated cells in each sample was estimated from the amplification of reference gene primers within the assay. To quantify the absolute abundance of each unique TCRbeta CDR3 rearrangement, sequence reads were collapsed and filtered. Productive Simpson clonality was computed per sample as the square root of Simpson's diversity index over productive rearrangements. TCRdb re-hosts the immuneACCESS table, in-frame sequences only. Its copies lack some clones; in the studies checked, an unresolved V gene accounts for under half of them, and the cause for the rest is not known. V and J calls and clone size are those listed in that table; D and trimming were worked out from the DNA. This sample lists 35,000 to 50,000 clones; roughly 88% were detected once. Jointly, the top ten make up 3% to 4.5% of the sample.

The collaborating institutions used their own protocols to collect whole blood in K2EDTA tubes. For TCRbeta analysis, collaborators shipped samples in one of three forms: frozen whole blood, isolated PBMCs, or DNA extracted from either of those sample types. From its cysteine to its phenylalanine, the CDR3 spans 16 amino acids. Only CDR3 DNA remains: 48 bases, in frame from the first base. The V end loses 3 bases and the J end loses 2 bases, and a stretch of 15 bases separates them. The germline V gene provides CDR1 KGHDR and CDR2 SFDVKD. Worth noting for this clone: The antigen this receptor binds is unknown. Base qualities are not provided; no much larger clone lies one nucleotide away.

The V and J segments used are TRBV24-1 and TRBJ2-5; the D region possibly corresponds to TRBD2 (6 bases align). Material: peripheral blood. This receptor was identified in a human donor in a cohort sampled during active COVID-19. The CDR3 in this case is CATSDRRGTEQETQYF. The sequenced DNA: TGTGCCACCAGTGATCGGCGGGGAACAGAACAAGAGACCCAGTACTTC.